This T cell receptor (beta chain) derives from a study of CD8+ T cells in alopecia areata. In each case, RNA was isolated and then reverse transcribed into cDNA as the sequencing template. Sequenced by immunoSEQ multiplex PCR; TCRdb stores in-frame clones only, minus some. The sample consists of more than 110,000 clones, 65% to 90% of them appearing once. The CDR3 extends over 14 amino acids. CDR1 is MNHNS and CDR2 is SASEGT in the germline V gene. Trimming removed 2 bases at V and 4 bases at J, with 12 bases between. Noted treatment: oral pan-JAK inhibitor, 5-10 mg twice daily. This chain uses TRBV6-1 with TRBJ2-7; D possibly matches TRBD1 or TRBD2 (6 bases each). The TCR originated in a human donor with alopecia areata. Sequencing used CD8+ T cells sorted from blood, obtained at week 4, from a patient treated with tofacitinib. CDR3 sequence reads: CASSEWGAPYEQYF. The DNA for the CDR3 is TGTGCCAGCAGTGAATGGGGGGCCCCTTACGAGCAGTACTTC.